This is a list of T cell receptor beta chains from one sample in a study of cytomegalovirus exposure and HLA in healthy donors. Here immunoSEQ multiplex PCR was the method, and the copy in TCRdb shows in-frame clones only, minus some. The sample has 150,000 to 180,000 clones, more than 75% seen once. The material sequenced was PBMCs. All receptors derive from a man aged 25-45 years in good health and CMV-seropositive. Each CDR3 is given with its conserved first and last residue. D genes are given only for firm matches. Some rows have no size entry. The others give once, few or many, or a class for an expanded clone.

D gene | J gene | clone size | V gene | CDR3 protein | CDR3 DNA
TRBD2 | TRBJ2-1 | . | TRBV29-1 | CSVLLRLAGVVDEQFF | TGCAGCGTCCTGCTACGACTAGCGGGAGTAGTAGATGAGCAGTTCTTC
TRBD1 | TRBJ1-4 | . | TRBV18 | CASSPTGQGEAEKLFF | TGTGCCAGCTCACCTACGGGACAGGGGGAAGCTGAAAAACTGTTTTTT
. | TRBJ2-7 | . | TRBV5-1 | CASSSGGQGPYEQYF | TGCGCCAGCAGCTCGGGAGGACAGGGACCCTACGAGCAGTACTTC
TRBD2 | TRBJ2-2 | . | TRBV7-7 | CASGRLTGELFF | TGTGCTAGCGGGAGGCTCACCGGGGAGCTGTTTTTT
. | TRBJ1-5 | . | TRBV19 | CASSTHNQPQHF | TGTGCCAGTAGTACCCATAATCAGCCCCAGCATTTT
TRBD1 | TRBJ2-7 | . | TRBV2 | CATMKGQGDAYEQYF | TGTGCCACCATGAAAGGACAGGGCGACGCCTACGAGCAGTACTTC
TRBD1 | TRBJ1-5 | . | TRBV27 | CASSLFGTGSQPQHF | TGTGCCAGCAGTTTATTTGGGACAGGGAGCCAGCCCCAGCATTTT
TRBD1 | TRBJ1-1 | . | TRBV5-1 | CASNPNPIQGGTNTEAFF | TGCGCCAGCAACCCAAACCCTATACAGGGGGGAACGAACACTGAAGCTTTCTTT
TRBD1 | TRBJ2-7 | . | TRBV7-8 | CASSRTGQGSYEQYF | TGTGCCAGCAGCAGAACGGGACAGGGGTCATACGAGCAGTACTTC
. | TRBJ2-3 | . | TRBV14 | CASSSSGAPDTQYF | TGTGCCAGCAGCTCATCAGGGGCGCCAGATACGCAGTATTTT
TRBD2 | TRBJ2-7 | . | TRBV28 | CASRTGGLATHEQYF | TGTGCCAGCAGAACAGGGGGACTAGCGACCCACGAGCAGTACTTC
. | TRBJ2-7 | . | TRBV30 | CAWSVLGDEQYF | TGTGCCTGGAGTGTACTTGGAGACGAGCAGTACTTC
TRBD1 | TRBJ2-1 | . | TRBV19 | CASSTRDSSNEQFF | TGTGCCAGTAGTACCCGGGACAGTTCCAATGAGCAGTTCTTC
. | TRBJ1-3 | . | TRBV19 | CASSTVTGSSIGNTIYF | TGTGCCAGTAGTACGGTAACAGGGTCGAGCATCGGAAACACCATATATTTT
. | TRBJ2-2 | . | TRBV5-5 | CASSLEQYNTGELFF | TGTGCCAGCAGCTTAGAACAGTATAACACCGGGGAGCTGTTTTTT
. | TRBJ1-1 | . | TRBV5-4 | CASSLDRVGRNTEAFF | TGTGCCAGCAGCTTGGACCGGGTTGGCCGGAACACTGAAGCTTTCTTT
. | TRBJ2-7 | . | TRBV6-6 | CASLHGYEQYF | TGTGCCAGCCTCCACGGCTACGAGCAGTACTTC
. | TRBJ2-7 | . | TRBV21-1 | CASSNGEREVGSYEQYF | TGTGCCAGCAGCAACGGCGAGCGGGAGGTCGGGTCCTACGAGCAGTACTTC
TRBD1 | TRBJ2-4 | . | TRBV19 | CASSPLQGADIQYF | TGTGCCAGTAGTCCCTTACAGGGGGCGGACATTCAGTACTTC
TRBD1 | TRBJ2-1 | once | TRBV2 | CASHRDSNTEQFF | TGTGCCAGCCACCGGGACAGCAACACTGAGCAGTTCTTC
TRBD1 | TRBJ2-3 | . | TRBV4-1 | CASSQDDRVHTDTQYF | TGCGCCAGCAGCCAAGACGACAGGGTGCACACAGATACGCAGTATTTT
. | TRBJ2-2 | . | TRBV7-2 | CASSFFLSTGELFF | TGTGCCAGCAGCTTCTTCCTGTCCACCGGGGAGCTGTTTTTT
. | TRBJ2-1 | . | TRBV4-2 | CASSQDLAGLYNEQFF | TGTGCCAGCAGCCAAGACTTGGCAGGGCTCTACAATGAGCAGTTCTTC
TRBD1 | TRBJ2-1 | . | TRBV29-1 | CSVEEDRGSDEQFF | TGCAGCGTTGAAGAGGACAGGGGGAGCGATGAGCAGTTCTTC
. | TRBJ2-7 | . | TRBV6-5 | CASSYSGGPYEQYF | TGTGCCAGCAGTTACTCCGGGGGTCCCTACGAGCAGTACTTC
. | TRBJ2-7 | . | TRBV5-1 | CASSITGTQSHEQYF | TGCGCCAGCAGCATAACCGGGACACAAAGCCACGAGCAGTACTTC
. | TRBJ2-5 | . | TRBV2 | CASSEAREKTQYF | TGTGCCAGCAGTGAAGCCCGGGAAAAGACCCAGTACTTC
TRBD2 | TRBJ2-1 | . | TRBV11-3 | CASSPGLAGLHEQFF | TGTGCCAGCAGCCCGGGACTAGCGGGGTTGCATGAGCAGTTCTTC
. | TRBJ2-7 | once | TRBV7-9 | CASSFTGISNEQYF | TGTGCCAGCAGCTTCACAGGGATTTCGAACGAGCAGTACTTC